A selection of T cell receptor beta chains follows, all from one sample in a study of blood T cell repertoires in COVID-19. Assay: immunoSEQ multiplex PCR; the TCRdb copy retains only in-frame clones and omits some. The sample includes 100,000 to 150,000 clones, around 81% of them seen just once. The sequenced material came from peripheral blood. These TCRs come from a woman aged 60-70 years with active or convalescent COVID-19. Both conserved end residues are part of each CDR3. Fields, in order: clone size, D gene, J gene, V gene, CDR3 DNA, CDR3 protein. A D gene is named only where the DNA matches it firmly. For some rows the clone size is stated as once, few or many, or as a class when expanded; others skip it.

abundance: NA
d_gene: NA
j_gene: TRBJ1-1
v_gene: TRBV12-3/TRBV12-4
CDR3nt: TGTGCCAGCAGTTTCCAAACTGAAGCTTTCTTT
CDR3aa: CASSFQTEAFF

abundance: NA
d_gene: TRBD1
j_gene: TRBJ2-1
v_gene: TRBV29-1
CDR3nt: TGCAGGGCATCCGGGACAGGGAACAATGAGCAGTTCTTC
CDR3aa: CRASGTGNNEQFF

abundance: NA
d_gene: TRBD1
j_gene: TRBJ2-2
v_gene: TRBV27
CDR3nt: TGTGCCAGCCGTTCATGGACAGGGAACACCGGGGAGCTGTTTTTT
CDR3aa: CASRSWTGNTGELFF

abundance: NA
d_gene: TRBD1
j_gene: TRBJ1-1
v_gene: TRBV29-1
CDR3nt: TGCAGCGGGGGGATCGGGACAGGGAACACTGAAGCTTTCTTT
CDR3aa: CSGGIGTGNTEAFF

abundance: NA
d_gene: TRBD1
j_gene: TRBJ1-5
v_gene: TRBV28
CDR3nt: TGTGCCACCGCCGACAGGGGGCTCCAAAATCAGCCCCAGCATTTT
CDR3aa: CATADRGLQNQPQHF

abundance: once
d_gene: TRBD2
j_gene: TRBJ2-7
v_gene: TRBV11-2
CDR3nt: TGTGCCAGCAGCTTAGTGACTAGCGGGAGGTGGGCCTACGAGCAGTACTTC
CDR3aa: CASSLVTSGRWAYEQYF

abundance: NA
d_gene: NA
j_gene: TRBJ2-2
v_gene: TRBV10-2
CDR3nt: TGCGCCAGTGAGGCCCGTGAGGGGGTCACCGGGGAGCTGTTTTTT
CDR3aa: CASEAREGVTGELFF

abundance: NA
d_gene: TRBD1
j_gene: TRBJ2-7
v_gene: TRBV4-3
CDR3nt: TGCGCCAGCAGCCAAGTCGGGTCCCACAGGGGCTACGAGCAGTACTTC
CDR3aa: CASSQVGSHRGYEQYF

abundance: NA
d_gene: TRBD1
j_gene: TRBJ1-3
v_gene: TRBV30
CDR3nt: TGTGCCTGGTGTTCCGGGACAGGCGCCAACACCATATATTTT
CDR3aa: CAWCSGTGANTIYF

abundance: NA
d_gene: NA
j_gene: TRBJ2-1
v_gene: TRBV7-8
CDR3nt: TGTGCCAGCAGCCGTTATAGTTTCTCCTACAATGAGCAGTTCTTC
CDR3aa: CASSRYSFSYNEQFF

abundance: NA
d_gene: NA
j_gene: TRBJ1-5
v_gene: TRBV4-3
CDR3nt: TGCGCCAGCAGCCAGGAACAAGGGGTCAATCAGCCCCAGCATTTT
CDR3aa: CASSQEQGVNQPQHF

abundance: NA
d_gene: NA
j_gene: TRBJ2-2
v_gene: TRBV19
CDR3nt: TGTGCCAGTAGTATAGGGCAGGGTAACACCGGGGAGCTGTTTTTT
CDR3aa: CASSIGQGNTGELFF

abundance: NA
d_gene: NA
j_gene: TRBJ2-3
v_gene: TRBV27
CDR3nt: TGTGCCAGCAGTTTGAGTGTCCGAGATACGCAGTATTTT
CDR3aa: CASSLSVRDTQYF

abundance: NA
d_gene: NA
j_gene: TRBJ2-1
v_gene: TRBV2
CDR3nt: TGTGCCAGCACCGAGGGTTCCTACAATGAGCAGTTCTTC
CDR3aa: CASTEGSYNEQFF

abundance: NA
d_gene: NA
j_gene: TRBJ2-1
v_gene: TRBV10-2
CDR3nt: TGCGCCAGCGGAATTAGCGTCTCCTACAATGAGCAGTTCTTC
CDR3aa: CASGISVSYNEQFF

abundance: NA
d_gene: NA
j_gene: TRBJ1-5
v_gene: TRBV12-3/TRBV12-4
CDR3nt: TGTGCCAGCAGAATCAGGGGTGATCAGCCCCAGCATTTT
CDR3aa: CASRIRGDQPQHF

abundance: NA
d_gene: TRBD2
j_gene: TRBJ2-3
v_gene: TRBV5-1
CDR3nt: TGCGCCAGCAGCCTTGGTAGCGGGAGCACAGATACGCAGTATTTT
CDR3aa: CASSLGSGSTDTQYF

abundance: NA
d_gene: TRBD1
j_gene: TRBJ1-5
v_gene: TRBV19
CDR3nt: TGTGCCAGTAGGGACAGGGGTAACCAGCCCCAGCATTTT
CDR3aa: CASRDRGNQPQHF

abundance: NA
d_gene: NA
j_gene: TRBJ2-3
v_gene: TRBV7-2
CDR3nt: TGTGCCAGCAGCTTAGCCAGCGGCCTGTCCGCGGATACGCAGTATTTT
CDR3aa: CASSLASGLSADTQYF

abundance: NA
d_gene: NA
j_gene: TRBJ1-3
v_gene: TRBV5-3
CDR3nt: TGTGCCAGAAGCTCCGACCACTCAGGGGTTGAAATCTCTGGAAACACCATATATTTT
CDR3aa: CARSSDHSGVEISGNTIYF

abundance: once
d_gene: TRBD1
j_gene: TRBJ2-3
v_gene: TRBV5-4
CDR3nt: TGTGCCATCTCGGGACAGAGCACAGATACGCAGTATTTT
CDR3aa: CAISGQSTDTQYF

abundance: NA
d_gene: TRBD1
j_gene: TRBJ1-2
v_gene: TRBV30
CDR3nt: TGTGCCTGGAGTCGGACAGGGACCTATGGCTACACCTTC
CDR3aa: CAWSRTGTYGYTF

abundance: NA
d_gene: NA
j_gene: TRBJ1-2
v_gene: TRBV10-1
CDR3nt: TGCGCCAGCAGTAGACAGGACTCAAGGGACTATGGCTACACCTTC
CDR3aa: CASSRQDSRDYGYTF

abundance: once
d_gene: TRBD2
j_gene: TRBJ2-1
v_gene: TRBV6-6
CDR3nt: TGTGCCAGCATTCCCCAGCGGGGGACCTACAATGAGCAGTTCTTC
CDR3aa: CASIPQRGTYNEQFF

abundance: NA
d_gene: TRBD1
j_gene: TRBJ2-5
v_gene: TRBV28
CDR3nt: TGTGCCAGCAGATTACAGGGGGAAGAGACCCAGTACTTC
CDR3aa: CASRLQGEETQYF

abundance: NA
d_gene: TRBD1
j_gene: TRBJ1-4
v_gene: TRBV28
CDR3nt: TGTGCCAGCAGTTCCCCCCTGGACAGGTTGGTGAATGAAAAACTGTTTTTT
CDR3aa: CASSSPLDRLVNEKLFF

abundance: few
d_gene: TRBD2
j_gene: TRBJ2-1
v_gene: TRBV7-2
CDR3nt: TGTGCCAGCAGCTTATATCGGCTAGCGGAGGGGAGGTACAATGAGCAGTTCTTC
CDR3aa: CASSLYRLAEGRYNEQFF

abundance: NA
d_gene: NA
j_gene: TRBJ1-1
v_gene: TRBV6-6
CDR3nt: TGTGCCAGCAGTTACAAGGGAGGGGACGCTGAAGCTTTCTTT
CDR3aa: CASSYKGGDAEAFF

abundance: NA
d_gene: NA
j_gene: TRBJ1-3
v_gene: TRBV19
CDR3nt: TGTGCCAGTAGTAAACTTTTCTCTGGAAACACCATATATTTT
CDR3aa: CASSKLFSGNTIYF

abundance: NA
d_gene: NA
j_gene: TRBJ2-3
v_gene: TRBV28
CDR3nt: TGTGCCAGCAGTTCTCCAGGGACACATACGCAGTATTTT
CDR3aa: CASSSPGTHTQYF

abundance: once
d_gene: TRBD1
j_gene: TRBJ2-3
v_gene: TRBV5-1
CDR3nt: TGCGCCAGCAGTGCCGGGACAGGGGGTTCAGATACGCAGTATTTT
CDR3aa: CASSAGTGGSDTQYF

abundance: NA
d_gene: TRBD1
j_gene: TRBJ1-1
v_gene: TRBV10-2
CDR3nt: TGCGCCAGCAGTGGACAGGGAATGAACACTGAAGCTTTCTTT
CDR3aa: CASSGQGMNTEAFF

abundance: NA
d_gene: NA
j_gene: TRBJ1-6
v_gene: TRBV7-3
CDR3nt: TGTGCCAGCAGCCGCGCCGACATGAGTTATTCACCCCTCCACTTT
CDR3aa: CASSRADMSYSPLHF

abundance: NA
d_gene: TRBD1
j_gene: TRBJ1-5
v_gene: TRBV30
CDR3nt: TGTGCCTGGGCCGTAGGACAGGCCCAACCCCAGCATTTT
CDR3aa: CAWAVGQAQPQHF

abundance: NA
d_gene: TRBD2
j_gene: TRBJ2-7
v_gene: TRBV9
CDR3nt: TGTGCCAGCAGCACGGGACTAGCGGGAGCCCTCTCCTACGAGCAGTACTTC
CDR3aa: CASSTGLAGALSYEQYF

abundance: NA
d_gene: NA
j_gene: TRBJ1-5
v_gene: TRBV28
CDR3nt: TGTGCCACCAATGGAGTGGGAGGAGTTCGGCCCCAGCATTTT
CDR3aa: CATNGVGGVRPQHF

abundance: NA
d_gene: NA
j_gene: TRBJ1-6
v_gene: TRBV9
CDR3nt: TGTGCCAGCAGCGGGGACACGAATTCACCCCTCCACTTT
CDR3aa: CASSGDTNSPLHF

abundance: NA
d_gene: NA
j_gene: TRBJ2-3
v_gene: TRBV6-5
CDR3nt: TGTGCCAGCAGTTACTCAAAGGGAGCGGATACGCAGTATTTT
CDR3aa: CASSYSKGADTQYF

abundance: NA
d_gene: TRBD1
j_gene: TRBJ2-1
v_gene: TRBV27
CDR3nt: TGTGCCAGCCACCTGACGACAGGGGCTTACAATGAGCAGTTCTTC
CDR3aa: CASHLTTGAYNEQFF

abundance: NA
d_gene: TRBD1
j_gene: TRBJ2-2
v_gene: TRBV9
CDR3nt: TGTGCCAGCAGCGTCCAGTCGGGACAGGGAAACACCGGGGAGCTGTTTTTT
CDR3aa: CASSVQSGQGNTGELFF

abundance: NA
d_gene: NA
j_gene: TRBJ1-1
v_gene: TRBV19
CDR3nt: TGTGCCAGTACACTAATCCTGAACACTGAAGCTTTCTTT
CDR3aa: CASTLILNTEAFF

abundance: NA
d_gene: TRBD1
j_gene: TRBJ1-1
v_gene: TRBV19
CDR3nt: TGTGCCAGTAGCTTGACAGGGGGCACGAACACTGAAGCTTTCTTT
CDR3aa: CASSLTGGTNTEAFF

abundance: NA
d_gene: NA
j_gene: TRBJ1-6
v_gene: TRBV28
CDR3nt: TGTGCCAGCAGTGAGAGGACCTATAATTCACCCCTCCACTTT
CDR3aa: CASSERTYNSPLHF

abundance: NA
d_gene: TRBD1
j_gene: TRBJ1-2
v_gene: TRBV27
CDR3nt: TGTGCCAGCAGTTTCCGGACAGGCAGTAACTATGGCTACACCTTC
CDR3aa: CASSFRTGSNYGYTF

abundance: NA
d_gene: NA
j_gene: TRBJ1-6
v_gene: TRBV6-5
CDR3nt: TGTGCCAGCGGACAGAATAATTCACCCCTCCACTTT
CDR3aa: CASGQNNSPLHF

abundance: NA
d_gene: NA
j_gene: TRBJ1-1
v_gene: TRBV28
CDR3nt: TGTGCCAGCAGTCCGCCGACAGGCATGAACACTGAAGCTTTCTTT
CDR3aa: CASSPPTGMNTEAFF

abundance: NA
d_gene: TRBD1
j_gene: TRBJ1-4
v_gene: TRBV27
CDR3nt: TGTGCCAGCAGTTTAATCCTTCGACAGGGCTTTAATGAAAAACTGTTTTTT
CDR3aa: CASSLILRQGFNEKLFF

abundance: NA
d_gene: NA
j_gene: TRBJ2-3
v_gene: TRBV2
CDR3nt: TGTGCCAGCAGTGTAGTAGATACGCAGTATTTT
CDR3aa: CASSVVDTQYF

abundance: NA
d_gene: NA
j_gene: TRBJ1-2
v_gene: TRBV29-1
CDR3nt: TGCAGCGTTGAAGACCCTTTTCAGGCTAGGGAGCACTATGGCTACACCTTC
CDR3aa: CSVEDPFQAREHYGYTF